The rows below give T cell receptor beta chains drawn from one sample of a study of T cells in Graves' hyperthyroidism and ophthalmopathy. MiXCR, applied by TCRdb to the multiplex PCR reads, yields one record per CDR3 protein. This table holds hundreds of thousands of distinct CDR3 sequences, roughly 15% found once. The source material was blood. These TCRs come from a woman in her forties with Graves' ophthalmopathy. Both conserved end residues are part of each CDR3. D genes are given only for firm matches. Expanded clones are given a class, and other clones once, few, many or no size at all.

TRBJ1-1 many . TRBV3-1 TGTGCCAGCACCTCCATCAGGAACACTGAAGCTTTCTTT CASTSIRNTEAFF
TRBJ2-2 many . TRBV6-2/TRBV6-3 TGTGCCAGTAGGGGACATCAGAACACCGGGGAGCTGTTTTTT CASRGHQNTGELFF
TRBJ1-5 many . TRBV19 TGTGCCAGTACCCCCGGGCAGACGGATCAGCCCCAGCATTTT CASTPGQTDQPQHF
TRBJ2-5 . TRBD2 TRBV6-1 TGTGCCAGCAGCCTGCTAGCGGGGGATAGAGAGACCCAGTACTTC CASSLLAGDRETQYF
TRBJ2-4 few TRBD2 TRBV7-3 TGTGCCAGCAGCTTAAGTCCAGCGGGAATGAACATTCAGTACTTC CASSLSPAGMNIQYF
TRBJ2-3 many . TRBV7-8 TGTGCCAGCAATCTGGGTGGGGGGACAGATACGCAGTATTTT CASNLGGGTDTQYF
TRBJ2-2 . . TRBV19 TGTGCCAGGGGGTGGGGGGGGCGGACCGGGGAGCTGTTTTTT CARGWGGRTGELFF
TRBJ1-1 many TRBD1 TRBV6-6 TGTGCCAGCAGTTACTCAACGACAGGGGATGCTTTCTTT CASSYSTTGDAFF
TRBJ2-2 . . TRBV7-3 TGTGCCAGCAGCTTGCTAGGGGCGAACACCGGGGAGCTGTTTTTT CASSLLGANTGELFF
TRBJ2-1 few . TRBV11-2 TGTGCCAGCAGCCCCGAGAAATACAATGAGCAGTTCTTC CASSPEKYNEQFF
TRBJ2-5 . . TRBV30 TGTGCCTGGAGTGGCGGGCTTGGGGAGACCCAGTACTTC CAWSGGLGETQYF
TRBJ2-2 few TRBD1 TRBV20-1 TGCAGTGCTAGCGACAGGGGGGCCACCGGGGAGCTGTTTTTT CSASDRGATGELFF
TRBJ2-3 many . TRBV3-1 TGTGCCAGCAGCCAAGGTCAAGGGGGGCCCCCCGCGCAGTATTTT CASSQGQGGPPAQYF
TRBJ1-1 many . TRBV11-2 TGTGCCAGCAGCGGGGCGTGGGGCACTGAAGCTTTCTTT CASSGAWGTEAFF
TRBJ1-4 . . TRBV19 TGTGCCAGTAGTCTAAGCAGCGCAACTAATGAAAAACTGTTTTTT CASSLSSATNEKLFF
TRBJ2-3 few . TRBV27 TGTGCCAGCAGTTTATCGCAGGTATCCGATACGCAGTATTTT CASSLSQVSDTQYF
TRBJ1-1 many . TRBV11-1 TGTGCCAGCAGCTTTACAAGGAACACTGAAGCTTTCTTT CASSFTRNTEAFF
TRBJ2-7 many . TRBV4-1 TGCGCCAGCAGCCAAGTTCAGGGGGGGGACTACGAGCAGTACTTC CASSQVQGGDYEQYF
TRBJ1-2 many TRBD1 TRBV27 TGTGCCAGCAGTTTAGGGACAGGGTACGGTGGCTACACCTTC CASSLGTGYGGYTF
TRBJ2-3 many TRBD2 TRBV18 TGTGCCAGCTCACCAATTGGACTAGCGACCACAGATACGCAGTATTTT CASSPIGLATTDTQYF
TRBJ1-2 many . TRBV20-1 TGCAGTGCTAGAGATGAGCAACGCAGGGATTATGGCTACACCTTC CSARDEQRRDYGYTF
TRBJ1-2 few . TRBV18 TGTGCCAGCTCACCTCGTGGCCAACGCTACACCTTC CASSPRGQRYTF
TRBJ2-6 many . TRBV6-1 TGTGCCAGCAGCCCTGGGGGTGGGGGCGCTGGGGCCAACGTCCTGACTTTC CASSPGGGGAGANVLTF
TRBJ2-2 . TRBD1 TRBV6-2/TRBV6-3 TGTGCCAGCAGTCGACGGGACAGGTTAGACTGGAACACCGGGGAGCTGTTTTTT CASSRRDRLDWNTGELFF
TRBJ2-5 . TRBD2 TRBV2 TGTGCCAGCAGTGAGGGGGTGCGGGGGGCCTTCCAAGAGACCCAGTACTTC CASSEGVRGAFQETQYF
TRBJ1-2 many TRBD1 TRBV20-1 TGCAGTGCAACTGACAGGGGGCCCTCCTATGGCTACACCTTC CSATDRGPSYGYTF
TRBJ2-3 many . TRBV27 TGTGCCAGCAGTTTGAGGGCCGGACCTACCGCAGATACGCAGTATTTT CASSLRAGPTADTQYF
TRBJ2-1 many . TRBV3-1 TGTGCCAGCAGCCAAGATGTGACTGAGCAGTTCTTC CASSQDVTEQFF
TRBJ2-7 once . TRBV28 TGTGCCAGCAGTCCACTCTCGGGGGACGAGCAGTACTTC CASSPLSGDEQYF
TRBJ1-1 . TRBD1 TRBV6-1 TGTGCCAGCCCGCCGGGACAGGGATCGGCAGCTTTCTTT CASPPGQGSAAFF
TRBJ1-5 few TRBD1 TRBV6-1 TGTGCCAGCAGTGAATACTCTTGGGGGGACAGCCGCAATCAGCCCCAGCATTTT CASSEYSWGDSRNQPQHF
TRBJ2-3 few TRBD1 TRBV13 TGTGCCAGCAGCTGCCAGGGACAGGGGGGGACAGATACGCAGTATTTT CASSCQGQGGTDTQYF
TRBJ2-7 once . TRBV18 TGTGCCAGCTCACCACCCGAAAGACCGGGTCGCCCGGCGCAGTACTTC CASSPPERPGRPAQYF
TRBJ2-1 many . TRBV5-1 TGCGCCAGCAGCTTTAGCCTAGGACAGATCAATGAGCAGTTCTTC CASSFSLGQINEQFF
TRBJ2-2 many TRBD2 TRBV11-2 TGTGCCAGCAGCTCGGGACTAGCGGGCGGGACCGGGGAGCTGTTTTTT CASSSGLAGGTGELFF
TRBJ1-6 many . TRBV12-3/TRBV12-4 TGTGCCAGCAGGGGGGGACCGCTTAATTCACCCCTCCACTTT CASRGGPLNSPLHF
TRBJ2-1 few TRBD2 TRBV5-1 TGCGCCAGCAGCTTGTTCCAGCGGGGAAACAGTGAGCAGTTCTTC CASSLFQRGNSEQFF
TRBJ2-3 . TRBD2 TRBV9 TGTGCCAGCAGCGCCTCTAGCGGCTGGGGCACAGATACGCAGTATTTT CASSASSGWGTDTQYF
TRBJ1-1 many . TRBV5-1 TGCGCCAGCAGCTTGTTCCCAGGCATGAACATTGAAGCTTTCTTT CASSLFPGMNIEAFF
TRBJ1-5 many . TRBV28 TGTGCCAGCAGTTCCCCGAGAGGGGGATCACAGCCCCAGCATTTT CASSSPRGGSQPQHF
TRBJ1-2 few . TRBV4-1 TGCGCCAGCAGCCAAGATCGAAGGGGAGGTAGATACTATGGCTACACCTTC CASSQDRRGGRYYGYTF
TRBJ1-4 . . TRBV3-1 TGTGCCAGCAGCCCTTCCTTCCGAGGACAAGGAAAACTGTTTTTT CASSPSFRGQGKLFF
TRBJ2-3 . . TRBV18 TGTGCCAGCTCACCGAGGGACACAGATACGCAGTATTTT CASSPRDTDTQYF
TRBJ2-3 . TRBD2 TRBV20-1 TGCAGTGCTAGTCCCGGGACTAGCGGGGGGTCGGATACGCAGTATTTT CSASPGTSGGSDTQYF
TRBJ2-1 many . TRBV6-6 TGTGCCAGCAGTTACTCGAGACCATCCAATGAGCAGTTCTTC CASSYSRPSNEQFF
TRBJ2-1 few TRBD2 TRBV19 TGTGCCAGTAGTACCATAGCGGGTTCCGGGAATGAGCAGTTCTTC CASSTIAGSGNEQFF
TRBJ2-5 many . TRBV27 TGTGCCAGCAGCTTTCGGGGGGAGACCCAGTACTTC CASSFRGETQYF
TRBJ2-7 . . TRBV20-1 TGCAGTGCTAGAGATCTGAGCCCCCTGGCCCACGAGCAGTACTTC CSARDLSPLAHEQYF
TRBJ2-7 few TRBD2 TRBV6-1 TGTGCCAGCAGGGATTACGGGGAGGGGACCTACGAGCAGTACTTC CASRDYGEGTYEQYF
TRBJ1-1 many . TRBV6-2/TRBV6-3 TGTGCCAGCACTCTTATTGCGCGGAAAGGTCCTGAAGCTTTCTTT CASTLIARKGPEAFF
TRBJ2-7 many . TRBV5-1 TGCGCCAGCAGCTTGGACAGTCCGGCGTACGAGCAGTACTTC CASSLDSPAYEQYF
TRBJ1-5 many . TRBV30 TGTGCCTGGAGTGTGGCCAACAATCAGCCCCAGCATTTT CAWSVANNQPQHF
TRBJ2-2 . TRBD2 TRBV5-6 TGTGCCAGCAGCTTAGAGGGCGGGGGACGGTGGAACACCGGGGAGCTGTTTTTT CASSLEGGGRWNTGELFF
TRBJ1-3 many . TRBV30 TGTGCCTGGGGGCTTGAAAGGTTGGGAAACACCATATATTTT CAWGLERLGNTIYF
TRBJ2-2 many . TRBV3-1 TGTGCCAGCAGCCAAGATGGTGGCTACACCGGGGAGCTGTTTTTT CASSQDGGYTGELFF
TRBJ1-1 few . TRBV5-1 TGCGCCAGCAGCTTGGCCAATAGGGGTGGGGAAAACACTGAAGCTTTCTTT CASSLANRGGENTEAFF
TRBJ1-6 once . TRBV5-4 TGTGCCAGCAGCTTGGTGGGGAAGAATTCACCCCTCCACTTT CASSLVGKNSPLHF
TRBJ2-7 many . TRBV15 TGTGCCACCAGCAGAGATCTCGGCTGGTCCTACGAGCAGTACTTC CATSRDLGWSYEQYF